This T cell receptor (beta chain) derives from a study of cytomegalovirus exposure and HLA in healthy donors. A word on this clone: The antigen is unknown. Germline and junction disagree at one end, which may indicate a read error.

From germline, CDR1 is SEHNR and CDR2 FQNEAQ (reference sequence). This CDR3 is 15 amino acids long. Findings and caveats of the study: V- and J-gene trimming of TCR beta was linked (in a later analysis) to a missense DCLRE1C variant.

With 60 Vbeta and 13 Jbeta primers, the PCR was carried out. Repertoires were generated with immunoSEQ multiplex PCR, while TCRdb's copy carries only in-frame clones and drops some. The repertoire holds around 150,000 clones, with 76% as singletons. The chain has TRBV7-9 and TRBJ2-5, with D possibly being TRBD2 (5 bases). The sequence derives from a woman in her thirties or forties in good health and CMV-seronegative. The specimen was PBMCs. Written as DNA, the CDR3 is TGTTCCAGCAGCCGAATCCTTCTCGCGGGAGAGACCCAGTACTTC. Its translation is CSSSRILLAGETQYF.